This T cell receptor beta chain was sequenced in a study of T cells in Graves' hyperthyroidism and ophthalmopathy. This clonotype appeared many times. Germline loops: CDR1 SNHLY, CDR2 FYNNEI. V was pared by 7 bases and J by 1 base, with 11 bases between. The CDR3 runs 15 residues. When ophthalmopathy did not progress within 18 months, Graves' hyperthyroidism was considered stable. Using RNA transcripts as the source, TCR beta CDR3 regions were amplified. In the first-round RT-PCR of the TCR CDR3, the HTBI primer set was used. Each CDR3 protein is one row after TCRdb ran MiXCR on the multiplex PCR reads. Of approximately 400,000 distinct CDR3 sequences listed, about a sixth are singletons.

This sequence was found in a woman between 18 and 30 years old with Graves' hyperthyroidism. Sequenced material: blood. The J gene is TRBJ1-6, the V gene TRBV2; weak D call: TRBD1 (5 bases). The DNA of the CDR3 is TGTGCCAGCACCCATGGGGGTTCCTATAATTCACCCCTCCACTTT. Translating gives CASTHGGSYNSPLHF.